Included here is one T cell receptor beta chain sequence, with context. Antigen: not known. The data were taken from a study of T cells in Graves' hyperthyroidism and ophthalmopathy. Disease lasting under 3 months, a NOSPECS grade of at least 4, and a Clinical Activity Score of at least 3 were features of the ophthalmopathy patients. Diagnosing involved the use of clinical symptoms, serum thyroxine and TRAb, thyroid ultrasound and orbital computed tomography. Overall study results and limits: Ophthalmopathy was identified by the model a median 6.5 months ahead of onset. Researchers report that a 13 V-J model separated ophthalmopathy from stable hyperthyroidism.

The TCR beta CDR3 regions underwent amplification using RNA transcripts as the source. With the HTBI primer set, the TCR CDR3 went through a first round of RT-PCR. TCRdb reanalysed the multiplex PCR reads using MiXCR and keeps one entry per CDR3 protein. The sample holds a few hundred thousand distinct CDR3 sequences; roughly 22% are singletons and the top ten take 50% to 75%. The material sequenced was blood. This TCR was sampled from a man younger than 45 with Graves' ophthalmopathy.

CDR3 amino acids: CASSTGTGRFVETQYF. DNA of the CDR3: TGCGCCAGCAGCACGGGGACAGGGCGGTTCGTTGAGACCCAGTACTTC. The chain employs TRBV5-1 and TRBJ2-5, with 9 bases matching TRBD1. In germline, CDR1 is SGHRS, CDR2 YFSETQ. This CDR3 region has 16 residues. V trimming: 4 bases; J trimming: 5 bases; junction bases outside the gene matches: 12.